This T cell receptor (beta chain) was captured by sequencing in a study of T cell changes during pregnancy in multiple sclerosis. This clone came up a few times. The CDR3 is made up of 13 amino acids. Trimming removed 6 bases from V and 1 base from J, with 7 bases in between. Germline V gene sequence: CDR1 MNHEY, CDR2 SVGAGI. Clones were sequenced by immunoSEQ multiplex PCR, and TCRdb holds only the in-frame ones, with some missing. The sample has roughly 5,200 clones; roughly four fifths are singletons. The starting material was CD8+ T cells from peripheral blood mononuclear cells, obtained in the second trimester of pregnancy. The receptor was isolated from a female donor in good health, enrolled as a control in a pregnancy study. The rearrangement links TRBV6-5 to TRBJ1-5; no clear D gene. The CDR3 sequence is CASSTWSNQPQHF. The CDR3 bases are TGTGCCAGCAGCACATGGAGCAATCAGCCCCAGCATTTT.